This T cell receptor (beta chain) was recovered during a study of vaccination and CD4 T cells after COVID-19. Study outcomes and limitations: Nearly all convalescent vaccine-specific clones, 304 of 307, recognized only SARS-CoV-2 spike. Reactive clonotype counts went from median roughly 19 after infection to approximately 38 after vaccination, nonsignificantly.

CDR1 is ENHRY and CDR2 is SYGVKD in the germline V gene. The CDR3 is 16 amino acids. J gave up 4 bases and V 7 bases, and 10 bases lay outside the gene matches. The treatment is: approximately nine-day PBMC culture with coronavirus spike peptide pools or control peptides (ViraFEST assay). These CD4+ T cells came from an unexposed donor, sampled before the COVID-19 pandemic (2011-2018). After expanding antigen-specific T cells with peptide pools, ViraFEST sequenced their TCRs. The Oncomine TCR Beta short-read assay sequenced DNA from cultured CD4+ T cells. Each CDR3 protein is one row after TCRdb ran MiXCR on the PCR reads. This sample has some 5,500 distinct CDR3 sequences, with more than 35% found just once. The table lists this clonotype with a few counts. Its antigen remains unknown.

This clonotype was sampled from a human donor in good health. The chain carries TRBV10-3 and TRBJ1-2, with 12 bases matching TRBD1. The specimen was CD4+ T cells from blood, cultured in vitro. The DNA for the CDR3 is TGTGCCATCACCTCTAGGGACAGGGGGCAGACCTATGGCTACACCTTC. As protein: CAITSRDRGQTYGYTF.